The following is a T cell receptor beta chain sequence with its context. The antigen remains unidentified. From germline, CDR1 is MNHEY and CDR2 SVGAGI. Losses at the gene ends were 4 bases for V and 5 bases for J; bases not matched to a gene: 6. The CDR3 is 15 residues long. This specimen belongs to a study of cytomegalovirus exposure and HLA in healthy donors. Whole-study results and caveats: Sequencing probably produced one cluster of sequence variants that were highly shared. Later on, a genetic analysis was performed. It linked a missense variant in DCLRE1C with V- and J-gene trimming of TCR beta.

This PCR relied on a set of 60 Vbeta primers and 13 Jbeta primers. TCRdb keeps only in-frame clones here, not all; method: immunoSEQ multiplex PCR. The sample carries approximately 140,000 clones, 79% recorded once. Donors showed nominal health when sampled, although they likely had unrecorded immune exposures. This receptor was taken from a man aged 50 to 60 in good health and CMV-seropositive. The chain combines TRBV6-5 with TRBJ2-1; 9 positions match TRBD2. Material for sequencing was PBMCs. CDR3 sequence reads: CASSSPGLADNEQFF. CDR3 sequence (DNA): TGTGCCAGCAGTTCCCCGGGACTAGCAGACAATGAGCAGTTCTTC.